The 18 T cell receptor beta chains below all came from one sample that was sequenced in a study of PD-1 blockade in classical Hodgkin lymphoma. As to time point: cycle 4 day 1 (C4D1), after more than five weeks of nivolumab. Relapses following autologous stem cell transplantation were seen in all patients, with brentuximab vedotin exposure varying. Clones were read by immunoSEQ multiplex PCR, and TCRdb kept only the in-frame ones, dropping some. The sample has around 15,000 clones, about 83% seen once; the top ten hold about 13%. The source material was peripheral blood mononuclear cells (PBMCs), sampled before the fourth cycle of nivolumab. All receptors come from a human donor with classical Hodgkin lymphoma.

V and J are TRBV14 and TRBJ1-4; D not resolved. Trimming stripped 0 bases from V and 13 bases from J, with 12 bases between. The CDR3 totals 13 residues. CDR1 SGHDN and CDR2 FVKESK come from the germline V gene. CDR3 nucleotide sequence: TGTGCCAGCAGCCAAGACCCCAGTGGAGGACTGTTTTTT. Protein product: CASSQDPSGGLFF. Based on the CDR3 plus reference TRBV14 and TRBJ1-4, the full variable domain is EAGVTQFPSHSVIEKGQTVTLRCDPISGHDNLYWYRRVMGKEIKFLLHFVKESKQDESGMPNNRFLAERTGGTYSTLKVQPAELEDSGVYFCASSQDPSGGLFFGSGTQLSVL.

The chain uses TRBV7-8 and TRBJ1-1; perhaps TRBD1 as D (5 bases). The CDR3 length is 16 residues. Trimming removed 2 bases at V and 8 bases at J, with 21 bases between. Germline V gene sequence: CDR1 SGHVS, CDR2 FQNEAQ. The CDR3 bases are TGTGCCAGCAGCTTATTGTCTGTTGGAGGGGCTTCAGAAGCTTTCTTT. The encoded protein is CASSLLSVGGASEAFF.

The chain carries TRBV7-9 and TRBJ1-2; no definite D call. Trimming took off 3 bases at V and 6 bases at J, with 8 bases between the two ends. The CDR3 covers 12 residues. Germline CDR1 reads SEHNR; CDR2 reads FQNEAQ (reference sequence). The CDR3 is CASSFMSDGYTF. The CDR3 DNA sequence: TGTGCCAGCAGCTTTATGTCGGATGGCTACACCTTC.

The V and J genes are TRBV5-1 and TRBJ2-2, with TRBD1 matching 8 bases. This CDR3 comprises 15 residues. Germline values: CDR1 SGHRS, CDR2 YFSETQ. Trimming removed 4 bases from V and 5 bases from J; junction bases left unmatched: 7. The CDR3 sequence is CASSPTGAGTGELFF. CDR3 nucleotides: TGCGCCAGCAGCCCGACAGGGGCGGGGACCGGGGAGCTGTTTTTT.

V is TRBV5-1 and J is TRBJ1-2, with 7 bases aligning to TRBD1. Trimming at V came to 0 bases and at J to 1 base, leaving 3 bases not matched to a gene. The V gene's germline CDR1 is SGHRS and CDR2 YFSETQ. The CDR3 has 15 residues. Written as DNA, the CDR3 is TGCGCCAGCAGCTTGGGACAGGGCATTAACTATGGCTACACCTTC. Translated: CASSLGQGINYGYTF.

This clone was picked up a small number of times. The chain carries TRBV7-9 and TRBJ2-7; D unresolved. Germline-derived CDR1 and CDR2 are SEHNR and FQNEAQ (reference sequence). The CDR3 consists of 11 residues. Trimming shortened V by 5 bases and J by 2 bases, and 4 bases separated the two germline ends. The CDR3 loop is CASSRAYEQYF. DNA for the CDR3: TGTGCCAGCAGCAGAGCCTACGAGCAGTACTTC.

This clone was seen only once. A read error may produce the germline difference seen at one junction end. The gene calls are TRBV5-1 and TRBJ1-2, with D possibly matching TRBD1 (6 bases). Germline values: CDR1 SGHRS, CDR2 YFSETQ. This CDR3 is 15 amino acids long. The CDR3 nucleotides are TGCGCCAGCAGTTTGGAACGAGGACAGCCCTATGGCTACACCTTC. It encodes CASSLERGQPYGYTF.

CDR3 nucleotides: TGTGCCAGCAGCTTAGCACGGGGGAACACCGGGGAGCTGTTTTTT. Protein product: CASSLARGNTGELFF. The J gene is TRBJ2-2, the V gene TRBV11-3, with TRBD2 as a possible D gene (5 bases). CDR3 size: 15 residues. CDR1 SGHNT and CDR2 YENEEA come from the germline V gene. The V end was cut by 1 base, the J end by 1 base, with 7 bases between.

The chain is built from TRBV27 and TRBJ1-2, with 7 bases fitting TRBD1. This CDR3 region has 18 residues. Unmatched junction bases numbered 16, after V lost 5 bases and J lost 1 base. Germline CDR1 and CDR2: MNHEY and SMNVEV (reference sequence). The CDR3 bases are TGTGCCAGCAGTACGAACAAACCCCAGGGGGACTTTAACTATGGCTACACCTTC. Amino acid sequence: CASSTNKPQGDFNYGYTF.

The chain has TRBV6-4 and TRBJ1-6; maybe TRBD1 (5 bases). With 4 bases removed from V and 2 bases from J, the gap between germline ends came to 12 bases. The germline CDR1 and CDR2 sequences are MRHNA and SNTAGT. This CDR3 has 16 residues. In nucleotides, the CDR3 is TGTGCCAGCAGTGGCAGGGCTTGGCCCTATAATTCACCCCTCCACTTT. Translation gives CASSGRAWPYNSPLHF.

V and J are TRBV6-6 and TRBJ1-2; D not resolved. There are 12 residues in the CDR3. Per the germline V gene, CDR1 is MNHNY and CDR2 is SVGAGI (reference sequence). V shed 1 base and J shed 6 bases, with 6 bases lying between them. Here the CDR3 reads CASSYLHNGYTF. CDR3 in DNA: TGTGCCAGCAGTTACTTACACAATGGCTACACCTTC.

The CDR3 loop reads CASSLSWDTDTQYF. CDR3 coding DNA: TGCGCCAGCAGCTTGTCCTGGGACACAGATACGCAGTATTTT. J is TRBJ2-3 and V is TRBV5-1; no reliable D call. Trimming removed 1 base at V and 2 bases at J, with 8 bases between. From germline, CDR1 is SGHRS and CDR2 YFSETQ. The CDR3 is made up of 14 amino acids.

This clone is a singleton in its sample. The chain combines TRBV27 with TRBJ1-2; maybe TRBD1 (5 bases). This CDR3 contains 19 residues. Looked up from germline, CDR1 is MNHEY and CDR2 is SMNVEV (reference sequence). V lost 5 bases to trimming and J lost 7 bases, with 32 bases between them. CDR3 protein: CASSPEMERGRVVFIGYTF. DNA for the CDR3: TGTGCCAGCAGTCCCGAGATGGAGCGTGGCAGGGTCGTATTCATTGGCTACACCTTC.

The chain links TRBV2 to TRBJ1-3, with D possibly TRBD1 on 6 matching bases. Germline CDR1 SNHLY, CDR2 FYNNEI. This CDR3 has 19 residues. V shed 0 bases and J shed 7 bases, with 25 bases lying between them. DNA for the CDR3: TGTGCCAGCAGTGAAGCCAGTTGGGGGGGGGCAACCGTCTCGAACACCATATATTTT. Translated: CASSEASWGGATVSNTIYF.

The chain joins TRBV9 to TRBJ2-7, with TRBD1 as a possible D gene (6 bases). Germline values: CDR1 SGDLS, CDR2 YYNGEE. The CDR3 spans 15 residues. V lost 0 bases and J 3 bases, leaving 13 bases between the germline ends. CDR3 bases: TGTGCCAGCAGCGTAGGAGCAGGGGAGATCTACGAGCAGTACTTC. Its translation is CASSVGAGEIYEQYF.

The chain employs TRBV19 and TRBJ2-2; D is perhaps TRBD2 (6 bases). Germline V gene data show CDR1 as LNHDA and CDR2 as SQIVND (reference sequence). The CDR3 is made up of 15 amino acids. Trimming removed 7 bases from V and 6 bases from J, with 18 bases in between. CDR3 bases: TGTGCCAGTAAAAGCGGGTCGGTCCCTTCCGGGGAGCTGTTTTTT. Amino acid sequence: CASKSGSVPSGELFF.

V and J are TRBV5-1 and TRBJ1-4, with 8 bases that match TRBD1. Looked up from germline, CDR1 is SGHRS and CDR2 is YFSETQ. The CDR3 extends over 15 amino acids. V dropped 5 bases and J dropped 4; count of bases not matched to a gene: 7. In nucleotides, the CDR3 is TGCGCCAGCAGACTCGGGACAGGAGATAATGAAAAACTGTTTTTT. The encoded protein is CASRLGTGDNEKLFF.

This clone was seen a handful of times. This rearrangement joins TRBV7-8 to TRBJ1-6, with D hard to call. Per germline, CDR1 SGHVS and CDR2 FQNEAQ. V lost 0 bases and J lost 8, with 8 bases in between. The CDR3 spans 14 residues. The CDR3 spells CASSLALGDSPLHF. CDR3 DNA sequence: TGTGCCAGCAGCTTAGCTCTCGGGGATTCACCCCTCCACTTT.